This TCR beta chain derives from a study of cytomegalovirus exposure and HLA in healthy donors. Study-level background: An analysis done earlier identified 90 million to 120 million unique TCR beta sequences from about 179 million T cells.

General study findings and limits: The study put under 200 TCR beta chains on its list as cytomegalovirus-associated. Sequence variants that were highly shared formed a cluster that was likely a sequencing artifact.

The PCR contained 60 Vbeta and 13 Jbeta primers. Sequenced by immunoSEQ multiplex PCR; TCRdb stores in-frame clones only, minus some. The table has around 180,000 clones, approximately 84% seen once; the top ten hold about 4.9%. In the case of this clone: Its antigen is not known.

This clonotype originated in a girl aged 5 to 17 in good health and CMV-seropositive. Sequenced material: PBMCs.

The CDR3: CASSPSDNNYGYTF. CDR3 DNA sequence: TGTGCCAGCAGTCCCTCCGACAACAACTATGGCTACACCTTC. The chain combines TRBV6-6 with TRBJ1-2; D is undetermined. Germline-derived CDR1 and CDR2 are MNHNY and SVGAGI (reference sequence). The V end lost 5 bases, the J end lost 2 bases, and 12 bases lay between the germline ends. This CDR3 has 14 amino acids.